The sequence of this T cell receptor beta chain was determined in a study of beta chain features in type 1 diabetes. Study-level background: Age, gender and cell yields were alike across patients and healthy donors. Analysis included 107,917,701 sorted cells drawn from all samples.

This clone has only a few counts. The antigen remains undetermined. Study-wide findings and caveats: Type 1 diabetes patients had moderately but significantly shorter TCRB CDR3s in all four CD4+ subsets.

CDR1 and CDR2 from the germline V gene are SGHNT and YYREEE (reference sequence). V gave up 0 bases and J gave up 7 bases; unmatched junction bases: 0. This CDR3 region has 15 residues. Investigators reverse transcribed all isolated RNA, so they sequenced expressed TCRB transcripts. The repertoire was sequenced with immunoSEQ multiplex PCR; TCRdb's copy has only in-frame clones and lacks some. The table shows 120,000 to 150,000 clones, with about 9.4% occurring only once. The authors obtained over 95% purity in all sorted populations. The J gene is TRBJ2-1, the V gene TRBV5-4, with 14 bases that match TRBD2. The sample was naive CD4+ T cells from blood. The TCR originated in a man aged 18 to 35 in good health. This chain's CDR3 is CASSLGLAGGNEQFF. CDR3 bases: TGTGCCAGCAGCTTGGGACTAGCGGGGGGGAATGAGCAGTTCTTC.